Each of the 12 T cell receptor beta chains below was sequenced from the same sample in a study of cytomegalovirus exposure and HLA in healthy donors. A multiplex PCR was run with 60 Vbeta primers and 13 Jbeta primers. The protocol was immunoSEQ multiplex PCR, while the TCRdb copy is restricted to in-frame clones and leaves out a portion. In the table there are 75,000 to 100,000 clones, around 69% of which are singletons. Sequenced sample: PBMCs. These receptor sequences come from a woman aged 60 to 75 in good health and CMV-seropositive.

The chain recombines TRBV7-9 with TRBJ2-3; 8 nucleotides match TRBD1. CDR1 SEHNR and CDR2 FQNEAQ come from the germline V gene (reference sequence). The CDR3 has 14 residues. With 5 bases clipped from V and 4 bases from J, the junction kept 5 bases outside the gene matches. The CDR3 here is CASSITGGADTQYF. The CDR3 region has the DNA TGTGCCAGCAGCATAACAGGGGGTGCAGATACGCAGTATTTT.

The table lists this clone with a few counts. The rearrangement uses TRBV2 and TRBJ2-7, with 10 bases lining up with TRBD2. The V gene end was trimmed by 3 bases and the J gene end by 6 bases; junction bases not matched to a gene: 8. The CDR3 has 15 residues. Germline assignment: CDR1 SNHLY and CDR2 FYNNEI. In DNA form, the CDR3 reads TGTGCCAGCAGTGAGAGCGGGAGGGCCTCTCTCGAGCAGTACTTC. The encoded protein is CASSESGRASLEQYF.

V is TRBV19 and J is TRBJ1-2, with 7 bases aligning to TRBD1. The germline V gene has CDR1 LNHDA and CDR2 SQIVND (reference sequence). The CDR3 sequence is 13 residues long. The V gene end was trimmed by 7 bases and the J gene end by 5 bases; junction bases not matched to a gene: 7. The CDR3 DNA sequence: TGTGCCAGTACCGCGACAGGGTGGTATGGCTACACCTTC. It encodes CASTATGWYGYTF.

J is TRBJ2-2 and V is TRBV19; 7 bases fit TRBD1. Germline V CDR1 and CDR2: LNHDA, SQIVND (reference sequence). The CDR3 totals 14 residues. J was trimmed by 1 base and V by 10 bases; bases with no gene match: 6. The CDR3 loop is CATTTGMNTGELFF. In nucleotides, the CDR3 is TGTGCCACTACGACAGGGATGAACACCGGGGAGCTGTTTTTT.

The DNA for the CDR3 is TGTGCCAGCGGACTAGATACCTACGAGCAGTACTTC. Protein product: CASGLDTYEQYF. The rearrangement links TRBV27 to TRBJ2-7; 7 bases agree with TRBD2. CDR1 MNHEY and CDR2 SMNVEV come from the germline V gene (reference sequence). J was trimmed by 2 bases and V by 8 bases; bases with no gene match: 3. CDR3 length: 12 residues.

The table lists this clone with many counts. The chain is built from TRBV29-1 and TRBJ1-1; 11 bases agree with TRBD1. The V gene end was trimmed by 7 bases and the J gene end by 11 bases; junction bases not matched to a gene: 12. The CDR3 runs to 13 residues. The V gene's germline CDR1 is SQVTM and CDR2 ANQGSEA. The DNA of the CDR3 is TGCAGCGCCTCACCGGGACAGGGGGATGTTGCTTTCTTT. Amino acids: CSASPGQGDVAFF. Supplemented by reference TRBV29-1 and TRBJ1-1, the full variable domain reads SAVISQKPSRDICQRGTSLTIQCQVDSQVTMMFWYRQQPGQSLTLIATANQGSEATYESGFVIDKFPISRPNLTFSTLTVSNMSPEDSSIYLCSASPGQGDVAFFGQGTRLTVV.

This clone has a single count. The chain joins TRBV7-9 to TRBJ2-5, with TRBD1 matching 8 bases. With V trimmed by 5 bases and J by 4 bases, 12 bases remained unmatched. Germline-derived CDR1 and CDR2 are SEHNR and FQNEAQ (reference sequence). CDR3 length: 16 residues. This CDR3 is CASSIPTGGIPETQYF. The CDR3, as DNA: TGTGCCAGCAGCATACCCACAGGGGGGATACCAGAGACCCAGTACTTC.

The V and J genes are TRBV15 and TRBJ2-7, with 9 bases matching TRBD2. The ends lost 1 base at V and 7 bases at J; junction bases unmatched: 8. CDR3 length equals 15 residues. In germline, CDR1 is LNHNV, CDR2 YYDKDF (reference sequence). The CDR3 sequence is CATSRGGRAPGEQYF. CDR3 bases: TGTGCCACCAGCAGAGGCGGGAGGGCCCCTGGGGAGCAGTACTTC.

The chain couples TRBV9 to TRBJ2-7; 10 bases align to TRBD1. V shed 4 bases, J shed 2 bases, and the junction held 6 bases outside the gene matches. The germline V gene has CDR1 SGDLS and CDR2 YYNGEE. The length of the CDR3 is 15 residues. CDR3 residues: CASSPSGTGAYEQYF. CDR3 sequence (DNA): TGTGCCAGCAGCCCATCCGGGACAGGGGCCTACGAGCAGTACTTC.

V and J are TRBV5-1 and TRBJ1-1; tentative D call: TRBD1 (6 bases). The CDR3 runs 14 residues. With 0 bases removed from V and 6 bases from J, the gap between germline ends came to 12 bases. Germline V gene sequence: CDR1 SGHRS, CDR2 YFSETQ. The CDR3 loop reads CASSLEKGGAEAFF. CDR3 coding DNA: TGCGCCAGCAGCTTGGAGAAAGGGGGTGCTGAAGCTTTCTTT.

The genes are TRBV7-2 and TRBJ2-7, with 10 bases aligning to TRBD2. The trim removed 5 bases at V and 2 bases at J, leaving 6 bases unmatched. The germline V gene has CDR1 SGHTA and CDR2 FQGNSA. There are 15 residues in the CDR3. In nucleotides, the CDR3 is TGTGCCAGCAGCCGCGGGACTAGCGTTCCCTACGAGCAGTACTTC. It is translated as CASSRGTSVPYEQYF. The full variable domain, completed using reference TRBV7-2 and TRBJ2-7, is GAGVSQSPSNKVTEKGKDVELRCDPISGHTALYWYRQSLGQGLEFLIYFQGNSAPDKSGLPSDRFSAERTGGSVSTLTIQRTQQEDSAVYLCASSRGTSVPYEQYFGPGTRLTVT.

In the case of this clone: At one end the junction does not follow the germline gene, possibly because of a read error. The chain has TRBV27 and TRBJ2-7, with 11 bases matching TRBD2. This CDR3 has 15 residues. The germline V gene has CDR1 MNHEY and CDR2 SMNVEV (reference sequence). This CDR3 reads CASSSLAGGTYKQYF. The CDR3 region has the DNA TGTGCCAGCAGTTCATTAGCGGGAGGGACCTACAAGCAGTACTTC.